The T cell receptor beta chain under discussion was sequenced for a study of blood T cell repertoires in COVID-19. Study overall: Samples of COVID-19 (acute and convalescent) were obtained from the United States, Italy and Spain. T cells, B-cell-depleted T cells, or PBMCs supplied cDNA or gDNA.

Self-reported history from a screening survey and questionnaire set each donor's cohort. Donors in Cohort 3 who had recovered were those with two negative PCRs, healthcare professional clearance, or resolution of their symptoms. Germline lookup yields CDR1 KGHDR and CDR2 SFDVKD. The CDR3 is made up of 15 amino acids. The V and J ends lost 9 bases and 0 bases respectively, with 14 bases between them. The data were produced by immunoSEQ multiplex PCR, yet TCRdb's version contains in-frame clones alone and is incomplete. The sample holds a few hundred thousand clones, more than 80% seen once. V and J are TRBV24-1 and TRBJ2-1; D gene uncertain. This clonotype originated in a man in his forties or fifties who had recovered from COVID-19. The sequencing input was PBMCs or T cells enriched from blood (not recorded which). CDR3 DNA: TGTGCCACCTGCGACTCTTCGAGCTCCTACAATGAGCAGTTCTTC. Translated: CATCDSSSSYNEQFF.